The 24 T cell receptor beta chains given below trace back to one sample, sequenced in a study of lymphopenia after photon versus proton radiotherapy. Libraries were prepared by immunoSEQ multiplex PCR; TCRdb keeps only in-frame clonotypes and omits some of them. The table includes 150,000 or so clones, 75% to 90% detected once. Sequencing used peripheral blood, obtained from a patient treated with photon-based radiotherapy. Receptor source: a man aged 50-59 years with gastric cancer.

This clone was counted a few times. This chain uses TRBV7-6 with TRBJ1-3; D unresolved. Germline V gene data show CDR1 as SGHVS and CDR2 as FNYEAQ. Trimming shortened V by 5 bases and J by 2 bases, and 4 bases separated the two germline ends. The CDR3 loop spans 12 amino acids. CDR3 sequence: CASSPAGNTIYF. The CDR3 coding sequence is TGTGCCAGCAGCCCTGCTGGAAACACCATATATTTT.

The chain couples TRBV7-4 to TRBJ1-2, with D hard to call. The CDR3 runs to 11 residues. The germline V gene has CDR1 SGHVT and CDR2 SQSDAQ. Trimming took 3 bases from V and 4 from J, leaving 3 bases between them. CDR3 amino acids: CASSFSYGYTF. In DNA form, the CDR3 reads TGTGCCAGCAGCTTTTCCTATGGCTACACCTTC.

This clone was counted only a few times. The CDR3 DNA sequence: TGTGCCAGCAGTGTGAGGGGACAGCCAAACTCTGGAAACACCATATATTTT. Protein: CASSVRGQPNSGNTIYF. This rearrangement joins TRBV6-1 to TRBJ1-3; 7 bases agree with TRBD1. The CDR3 runs to 17 residues. Germline V gives CDR1 MNHNS, CDR2 SASEGT. V trimming: 4 bases; J trimming: 0 bases; junction bases outside the gene matches: 9.

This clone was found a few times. CDR3 coding DNA: TGCGCCAGCAGTGAGTCTCGGCGCGGGGGATGGCAGTTCTTC. Protein: CASSESRRGGWQFF. The rearrangement links TRBV10-1 to TRBJ2-1; TRBD2 matches at 7 bases. The CDR3 loop spans 14 amino acids. V shed 0 bases and J 12 bases; nucleotides not matched to a gene: 8. Per the germline V gene, CDR1 is WNHNN and CDR2 is SYGVQD (reference sequence).

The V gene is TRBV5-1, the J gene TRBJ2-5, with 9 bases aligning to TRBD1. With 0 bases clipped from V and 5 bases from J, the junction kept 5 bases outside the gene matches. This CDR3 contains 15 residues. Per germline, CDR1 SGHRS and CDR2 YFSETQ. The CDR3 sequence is CASSLDGTGMETQYF. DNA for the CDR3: TGCGCCAGCAGCTTGGATGGGACAGGGATGGAGACCCAGTACTTC.

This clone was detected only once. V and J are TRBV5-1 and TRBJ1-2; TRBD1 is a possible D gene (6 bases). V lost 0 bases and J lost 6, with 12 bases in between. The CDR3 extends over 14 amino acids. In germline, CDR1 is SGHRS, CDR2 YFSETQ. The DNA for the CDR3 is TGCGCCAGCAGCTTGGGCAGGGGACTGGATGGCTACACCTTC. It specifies CASSLGRGLDGYTF. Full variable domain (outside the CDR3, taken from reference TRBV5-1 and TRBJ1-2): KAGVTQTPRYLIKTRGQQVTLSCSPISGHRSVSWYQQTPGQGLQFLFEYFSETQRNKGNFPGRFSGRQFSNSRSEMNVSTLELGDSALYLCASSLGRGLDGYTFGSGTRLTVV.

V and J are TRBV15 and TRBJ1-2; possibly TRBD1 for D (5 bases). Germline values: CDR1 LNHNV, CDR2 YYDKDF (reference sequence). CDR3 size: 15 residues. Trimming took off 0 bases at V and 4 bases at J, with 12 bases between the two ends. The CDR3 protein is CATSRDRGTGYGYTF. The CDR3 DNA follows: TGTGCCACCAGCAGAGATCGAGGGACCGGCTATGGCTACACCTTC.

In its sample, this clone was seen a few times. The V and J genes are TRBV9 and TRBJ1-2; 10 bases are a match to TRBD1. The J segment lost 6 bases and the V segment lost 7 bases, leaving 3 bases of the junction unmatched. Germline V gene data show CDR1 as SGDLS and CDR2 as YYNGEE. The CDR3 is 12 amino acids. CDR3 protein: CASRDRGNGYTF. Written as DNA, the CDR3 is TGTGCCAGCCGGGACAGGGGAAATGGCTACACCTTC.

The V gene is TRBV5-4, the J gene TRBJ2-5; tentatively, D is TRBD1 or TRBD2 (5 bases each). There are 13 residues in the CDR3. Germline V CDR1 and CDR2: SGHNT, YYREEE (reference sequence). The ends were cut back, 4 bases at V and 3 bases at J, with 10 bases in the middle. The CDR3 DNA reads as TGTGCCAGCAGCCCGGGGCAGAAAGAGACCCAGTACTTC. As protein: CASSPGQKETQYF.

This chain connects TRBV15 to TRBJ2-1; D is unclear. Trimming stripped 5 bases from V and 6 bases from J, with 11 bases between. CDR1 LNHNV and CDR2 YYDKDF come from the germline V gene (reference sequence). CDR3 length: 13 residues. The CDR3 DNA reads TGTGCCACCAGCCTGCCTAAGAGCAATGAGCAGTTCTTC. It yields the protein CATSLPKSNEQFF.

CDR3 DNA: TGCGCCAGCAGCTGGGCGGGGGCAAATGAGCAGTTCTTC. As protein: CASSWAGANEQFF. The chain is built from TRBV5-1 and TRBJ2-1; D perhaps matches TRBD2 (7 bases). The V end was cut by 3 bases, the J end by 7 bases, with 11 bases between. Germline CDR1 reads SGHRS; CDR2 reads YFSETQ. The CDR3 sequence is 13 residues long.

The DNA for the CDR3 is TGTGCCAGAGTCGCTACTAGCACCAATGAGCAGTTCTTC. This translates into CARVATSTNEQFF. The chain combines TRBV7-9 with TRBJ2-1; maybe TRBD2 (6 bases). The V gene lost 9 bases and the J gene lost 6 bases, with 15 bases spanning the gap. This CDR3 has 13 residues. The germline V gene has CDR1 SEHNR and CDR2 FQNEAQ (reference sequence). The whole variable domain, filled in from reference TRBV7-9 and TRBJ2-1, reads DTGVSQNPRHKITKRGQNVTFRCDPISEHNRLYWYRQTLGQGPEFLTYFQNEAQLEKSRLLSDRFSAERPKGSFSTLEIQRTEQGDSAMYLCARVATSTNEQFFGPGTRLTVL.

CDR3 sequence reads: CASSEDPQETQYF. The DNA of the CDR3 is TGTGCCAGCAGTGAGGACCCTCAAGAGACCCAGTACTTC. V and J are TRBV6-4 and TRBJ2-5; D gene unclear. The CDR3 totals 13 residues. The germline V gene encodes CDR1 MRHNA and CDR2 SNTAGT. Trimming removed 3 bases at V and 2 bases at J, with 7 bases between.

CDR3 amino acids: CAWSVPRPGGSSPLHF. The CDR3 nucleotides are TGTGCCTGGAGTGTACCTCGTCCCGGGGGGAGCTCACCCCTCCACTTT. The chain has TRBV30 and TRBJ1-6, with D perhaps TRBD1 (5 bases). CDR1 is GTSNPN, CDR2 SVGIG, per germline (reference sequence). The V end was cut by 0 bases, the J end by 10 bases, with 19 bases between. CDR3 length: 16 amino acids.

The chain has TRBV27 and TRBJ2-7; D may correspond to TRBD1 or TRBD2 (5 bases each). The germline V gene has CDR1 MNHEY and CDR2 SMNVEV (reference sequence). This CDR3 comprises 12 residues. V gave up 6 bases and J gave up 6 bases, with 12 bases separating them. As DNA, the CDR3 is TGTGCCAGCAGGGGAGACAGCTTCGAGCAGTACTTC. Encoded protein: CASRGDSFEQYF.

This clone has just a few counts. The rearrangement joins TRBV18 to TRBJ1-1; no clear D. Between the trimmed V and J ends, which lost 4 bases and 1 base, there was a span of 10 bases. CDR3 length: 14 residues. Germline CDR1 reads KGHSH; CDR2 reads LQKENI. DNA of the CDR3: TGTGCCAGCTCACTGGTCCCGCGGAACACTGAAGCTTTCTTT. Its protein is CASSLVPRNTEAFF.

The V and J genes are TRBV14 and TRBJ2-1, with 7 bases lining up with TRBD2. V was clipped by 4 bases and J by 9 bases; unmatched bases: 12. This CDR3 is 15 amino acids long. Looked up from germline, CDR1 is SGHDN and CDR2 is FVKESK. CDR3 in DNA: TGTGCCAGCAGCCCCGTCTTGGCGGGAGTAGGTGAGCAGTTCTTC. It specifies CASSPVLAGVGEQFF.

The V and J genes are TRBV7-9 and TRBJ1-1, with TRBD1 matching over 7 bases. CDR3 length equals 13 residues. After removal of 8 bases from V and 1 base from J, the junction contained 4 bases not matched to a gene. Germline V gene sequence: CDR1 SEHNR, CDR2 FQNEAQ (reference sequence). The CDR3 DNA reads TGTGCCAGCTTCAGGACAGGGAACACTGAAGCTTTCTTT. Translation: CASFRTGNTEAFF.

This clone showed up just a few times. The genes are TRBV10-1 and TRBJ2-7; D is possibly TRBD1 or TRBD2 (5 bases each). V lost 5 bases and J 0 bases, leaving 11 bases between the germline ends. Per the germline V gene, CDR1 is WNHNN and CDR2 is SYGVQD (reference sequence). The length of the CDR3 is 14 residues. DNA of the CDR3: TGCGCCAGCAGTAGGGACGCAAGCTCCTACGAGCAGTACTTC. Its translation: CASSRDASSYEQYF.

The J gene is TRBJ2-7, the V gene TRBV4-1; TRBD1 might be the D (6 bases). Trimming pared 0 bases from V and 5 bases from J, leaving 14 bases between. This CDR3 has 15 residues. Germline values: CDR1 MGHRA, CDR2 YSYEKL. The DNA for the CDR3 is TGCGCCAGCAGCCAAGATCAGGGGAAGCCACACGAGCAGTACTTC. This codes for CASSQDQGKPHEQYF.

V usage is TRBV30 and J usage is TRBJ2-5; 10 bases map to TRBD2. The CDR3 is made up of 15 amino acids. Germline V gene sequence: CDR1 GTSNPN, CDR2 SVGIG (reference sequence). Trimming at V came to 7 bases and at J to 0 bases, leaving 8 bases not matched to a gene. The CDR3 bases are TGTGCCTCGTACCTAGCGGGGGAAAACCAAGAGACCCAGTACTTC. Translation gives CASYLAGENQETQYF.

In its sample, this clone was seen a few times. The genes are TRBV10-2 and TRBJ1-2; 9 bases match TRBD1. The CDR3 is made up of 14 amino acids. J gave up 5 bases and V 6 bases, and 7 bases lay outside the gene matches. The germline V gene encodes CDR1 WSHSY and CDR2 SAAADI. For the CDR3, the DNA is TGCGCCAGCAGCGGTACAGGGGGCGGGTATGGCTACACCTTC. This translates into CASSGTGGGYGYTF.

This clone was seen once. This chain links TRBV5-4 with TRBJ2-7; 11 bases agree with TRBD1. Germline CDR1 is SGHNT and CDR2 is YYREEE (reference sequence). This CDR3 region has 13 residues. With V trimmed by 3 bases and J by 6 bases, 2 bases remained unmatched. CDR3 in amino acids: CASSWGTGGEQYF. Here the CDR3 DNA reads TGTGCCAGCAGCTGGGGGACAGGGGGCGAGCAGTACTTC.

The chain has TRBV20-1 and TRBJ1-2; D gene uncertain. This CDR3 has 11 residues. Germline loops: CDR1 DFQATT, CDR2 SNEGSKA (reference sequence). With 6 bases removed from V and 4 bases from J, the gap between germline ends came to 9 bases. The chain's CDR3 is CSAPKGYGYTF. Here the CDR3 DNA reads TGCAGTGCCCCGAAAGGCTATGGCTACACCTTC.